This T cell receptor beta chain was captured in a study of CD8+ T cells in alopecia areata. As for the study in general: Treated patients were scored for severity by percent of scalp affected. Notes on the study in general: The study found that many expanded lesional clones persisted in scalp and blood during tofacitinib. Scalp clonality and expanded CD8+ clones among the top 100 fell significantly with tofacitinib.

This sample's treatment: oral pan-JAK inhibitor, 5-10 mg twice daily. Comment on this clone: Its antigen is undetermined.

From germline, CDR1 is SGHRS and CDR2 YFSETQ. Trimming took off 4 bases at V and 1 base at J, with 14 bases between the two ends. This CDR3 contains 15 residues. After isolation, RNA underwent reverse transcription to generate cDNA as the sequencing template. Method: immunoSEQ multiplex PCR; TCRdb's copy keeps in-frame clones and lacks some. Of roughly 190,000 clones in the sample, less than 65% were seen once. The sample consisted of CD4+ T cells sorted from blood, taken at week 24, from a patient treated with tofacitinib. The gene calls are TRBV5-1 and TRBJ1-1; TRBD1 is a possible D gene (5 bases). The source is a human donor with alopecia areata. The CDR3 bases are TGCGCCAGCAGCCTTCTTCCCGGGGGGAACACTGAAGCTTTCTTT. Its translation: CASSLLPGGNTEAFF.